What follows is one TCR beta chain and its context. Its target is not known. The data belong to a study of T cell responses to AZD1222 COVID-19 vaccine. Study-level results: Only 5 or 6 people who got AZD1222 tested seropositive at baseline. Scientists sampled the repertoires only once the peak T cell response had passed.

Data came from immunoSEQ multiplex PCR; TCRdb stores just in-frame clones and leaves some out. This sample has roughly 130,000 clones, with 80% to 95% found just once. This CDR3 comprises 13 residues. The V gene end was trimmed by 6 bases and the J gene end by 10 bases; junction bases not matched to a gene: 5. V gene TRBV12-3 or TRBV12-4 combines with J gene TRBJ2-1, with 11 bases fitting TRBD2. This sequence originates from an adult who received the AZD1222 COVID-19 vaccine. The material was peripheral blood, obtained 28 days after the second AZD1222 dose. The CDR3 DNA reads TGTGCCAGCAGGCTAGCGGGAGGTAGGGAGCAGTTCTTC. Translated, it gives CASRLAGGREQFF.